The present entry profiles one T cell receptor (beta chain) with its context. What this receptor recognizes is not known. Per-base quality was not reported, and no clone a single base away is much larger than it. The sample belongs to a study of shared clonotypes between healthy human individuals (dated by TCRdb to the early 2020s). The study in broad terms: Two women and three men aged 18 to 49 years were included in the cohort. For each donor, CD4 naive and CD4 memory were each run on three plates, CD8 naive on two plates, and CD8 memory on one plate. The study deeply sequenced blood TCR repertoires of five healthy adults to estimate repertoire size and the extent of clonotype sharing between individuals. Libraries were prepared and TCR repertoires were sequenced by different laboratories using diverse techniques, in order to increase sequencing depth and limit assay-specific biases. Between about 0.8 and 9 billion PBMCs per donor were obtained by leukapheresis. Here is what the overall study found, with its caveats: Sampling was limited to blood, and TCR repertoires in tissue likely differ from TCR repertoires in blood. Estimated clonotype richness was generally larger for naive than for memory subsets. Across a handful of donors, around 5% of naive CD4, over 3% of naive CD8, 2% to 2.5% of memory CD4, and 0.3% to 0.45% of memory CD8 clonotypes were shared. Pairwise subsampling indicated that sequencing depth was expected to affect the degree of clonotype sharing among donors. Because the study included a small number of donors, the genetic and exposure-history diversity represented was limited. Even with the large sequencing depth, rarefaction of the sorted-subset datasets indicated that sequencing was incomplete. Clonotypes shared by all four sorted-subset donors showed higher generation probabilities than non-shared clonotypes.

The V and J ends are trimmed by 4 bases and 3 bases, leaving 13 bases between them. Via the germline V gene, CDR1 is MNHEY and CDR2 SVGAGI. Reading from cysteine to phenylalanine, the CDR3 counts 14 amino acids. The retained sequence is limited to the CDR3, 42 bases, with the frame set at the first base. Donors were healthy HIV-negative adults with no recently reported acute infections or vaccinations. Every donor was a Caucasian adult residing in Nashville, Tennessee, USA. CD4+ T cells were enriched through magnetic negative selection, after which naive cells were positively selected on CD45RA and the remaining negative fraction served as the memory subset. Blood was collected by leukapheresis, and PBMCs were isolated by Ficoll-Histopaque density gradient centrifugation and then cryopreserved in liquid nitrogen vapor phase. Purity and quantity of every magnetically sorted T cell population were checked by analytical flow cytometry. Each sorted fraction had its genomic DNA isolated and then quantified by UV absorbance on a Nanodrop 2000c.

Using the deep immunoSEQ assay, multiplex PCR amplified TCR CDR3 regions from genomic DNA. Extracted genomic DNA from each cell subset was spread evenly across all wells of several immunoSEQ 96-well plates, with each plate serving as a replicate. For sorted subsets, roughly 200 ng of genomic DNA, equivalent to some 30,000 T cell genomes, went into each replicate PCR. Purified libraries were measured with a Qubit 3.0 fluorometer, size-checked on a Bioanalyzer 2100, and measured again with the KAPA Library Quantification kit. Every immunoSEQ 96-well plate was sequenced on a separate single-read 150-cycle Illumina NextSeq 550 flow cell. The study's processing was this. Because only junctional sequences without quality scores were contained in the immunoSEQ output, filtering matching that applied to full-length reads could not be performed. To assign V/J genes and CDR3, sequences were annotated using PyIR, a Python wrapper for IgBLAST v1.9, with IMGT germline references. Reads with weak V/J assignments (E-value above 1e-6), missing CDR3, stop codons, out-of-frame junctions, or ambiguous translated residues were removed. V3J clonotypes were defined as sequences sharing an identical inferred V gene, J gene, and CDR3 amino acid sequence. Percentage overlap between repertoires was calculated by dividing the number of shared unique clonotypes by the size of the smaller repertoire. Richness of each repertoire was evaluated using RTK rarefaction, the Chao1 estimator, and Recon v2.1 estimates of unobserved clonotypes. Generation probabilities for all TCRbeta clonotypes obtained by the gDNA method from four donors were computed using OLGA. The clones in this table, taken by TCRdb from immuneACCESS, are in-frame only. Not every clone is retained; where verified, under half of the shortfall comes from an unresolved V gene, and the cause of the rest is unknown. V and J calls and clone size are copied from that table; D and trimming were computed from the DNA. The sample profile shows just over 2,000,000 clones; approximately 95% of them were found once. The leading ten clones occupy 0.1% to 0.15% of the sample.

Sequences were obtained from naive CD4+ T cells sorted from blood. What the cell subset or site label conveys for this sample: CD45RA+ positively selected. The receptor comes from a man younger than 35 in good health. The chain employs TRBV6-5 and TRBJ2-7; a weak D assignment points to TRBD2 (6 bases agree). CDR3 loop: CASSSPGLDYEQYF. The sequenced DNA is TGTGCCAGCAGTTCCCCGGGACTTGACTACGAGCAGTACTTC.